A single sample gave rise to the 9 T cell receptor beta chains below, sequenced in a study of long-term antiretroviral therapy in people with HIV. The immunoSEQ assay was v3.0, run at survey level. The method was immunoSEQ multiplex PCR; TCRdb's version includes in-frame clones alone and lacks a portion of them. The table shows roughly 34,000 clones, with roughly 94% occurring only once. Sequenced here: unsorted PBMCs, sampled around 5 years after starting antiretroviral therapy. Receptors originate from a woman aged 50 to 60 with HIV.

This chain uses TRBV30 with TRBJ1-3; D call uncertain. V was cut by 2 bases and J by 2 bases, with 13 bases left in between. The CDR3 consists of 15 residues. In germline, CDR1 is GTSNPN, CDR2 SVGIG (reference sequence). CDR3 amino acids: CAWSLRQRAGNTIYF. The CDR3 nucleotides are TGTGCCTGGAGTCTTAGGCAGAGGGCTGGAAACACCATATATTTT.

This clone was recorded only once. This sequence joins TRBV11-3 and TRBJ1-6; D is perhaps TRBD1 (6 bases). The germline V gene encodes CDR1 SGHNT and CDR2 YENEEA. The CDR3 extends over 16 amino acids. The ends were cut back, 2 bases at V and 5 bases at J, with 13 bases in the middle. The CDR3 here is CASSLKRGENNSPLHF. As DNA, the CDR3 is TGTGCCAGCAGCTTAAAAAGGGGGGAAAATAATTCACCCCTCCACTTT. Using reference TRBV11-3 and TRBJ1-6 for the parts outside the CDR3, the full variable domain is EAGVVQSPRYKIIEKKQPVAFWCNPISGHNTLYWYLQNLGQGPELLIRYENEEAVDDSQLPKDRFSAERLKGVDSTLKIQPAELGDSAVYLCASSLKRGENNSPLHFGNGTRLTVT.

The chain recombines TRBV6-5 with TRBJ1-1, with TRBD1 as a possible D gene (5 bases). V was shortened by 2 bases and J by 5 bases, with 9 bases between the two germline ends. The CDR3 sequence is 13 residues long. Germline-derived CDR1 and CDR2 are MNHEY and SVGAGI. CDR3 in amino acids: CASSYRGGTEAFF. In DNA, the CDR3 is TGTGCCAGCAGTTACAGGGGAGGAACTGAAGCTTTCTTT.

The rearrangement uses TRBV7-9 and TRBJ2-7; 7 nucleotides line up with TRBD1. Per germline, CDR1 SEHNR and CDR2 FQNEAQ (reference sequence). This CDR3 region has 14 residues. The trim removed 3 bases at V and 2 bases at J, leaving 4 bases unmatched. For the CDR3, the DNA is TGTGCCAGCAGCTTGACAGGGCCTCCCTACGAGCAGTACTTC. It specifies CASSLTGPPYEQYF.

The chain employs TRBV6-5 and TRBJ1-6; 7 bases are a match to TRBD1. The germline V gene has CDR1 MNHEY and CDR2 SVGAGI. The ends lost 2 bases at V and 8 bases at J; junction bases unmatched: 6. The CDR3 has 15 residues. The CDR3 DNA is TGTGCCAGCAGTTACGAGGGGCAGGGGGATTCACCCCTCCACTTT. Translated: CASSYEGQGDSPLHF.

The chain carries TRBV6-5 and TRBJ1-4; D remains ambiguous. The V and J ends lost 0 bases and 4 bases respectively, with 3 bases between them. This CDR3 is built from 13 residues. CDR1 and CDR2 from the germline V gene are MNHEY and SVGAGI. DNA for the CDR3: TGTGCCAGCAGTTACTCGAGTAATGAAAAACTGTTTTTT. This codes for CASSYSSNEKLFF.

This rearrangement joins TRBV5-1 to TRBJ1-1; D is perhaps TRBD1 (6 bases). The V end lost 0 bases, the J end lost 1 base, and 13 bases lay between the germline ends. This CDR3 has 16 residues. The germline V gene has CDR1 SGHRS and CDR2 YFSETQ. The CDR3 region is CASSLGVGASNTEAFF. The CDR3 DNA follows: TGCGCCAGCAGCTTGGGCGTGGGGGCCTCGAACACTGAAGCTTTCTTT. Filled out from reference TRBV5-1 and TRBJ1-1, the complete variable domain reads KAGVTQTPRYLIKTRGQQVTLSCSPISGHRSVSWYQQTPGQGLQFLFEYFSETQRNKGNFPGRFSGRQFSNSRSEMNVSTLELGDSALYLCASSLGVGASNTEAFFGQGTRLTVV.

The chain couples TRBV6-5 to TRBJ2-5; 11 nucleotides agree with TRBD2. V trimming: 5 bases; J trimming: 7 bases; junction bases outside the gene matches: 9. This CDR3 has 15 amino acids. The germline gives CDR1 MNHEY, CDR2 SVGAGI. CDR3 in DNA: TGTGCCAGCAGTGCTGGTAGCGGGGGGGGTGGGACCCAGTACTTC. This gives the protein CASSAGSGGGGTQYF.

The chain employs TRBV10-1 and TRBJ1-1; no definite D call. V was pared by 2 bases and J by 5 bases, with 12 bases between. The CDR3 contains 14 residues. Germline CDR1 is WNHNN and CDR2 is SYGVQD (reference sequence). CDR3 sequence reads: CASSETVGFTEAFF. CDR3 sequence (DNA): TGCGCCAGCAGTGAGACGGTGGGGTTTACTGAAGCTTTCTTT.